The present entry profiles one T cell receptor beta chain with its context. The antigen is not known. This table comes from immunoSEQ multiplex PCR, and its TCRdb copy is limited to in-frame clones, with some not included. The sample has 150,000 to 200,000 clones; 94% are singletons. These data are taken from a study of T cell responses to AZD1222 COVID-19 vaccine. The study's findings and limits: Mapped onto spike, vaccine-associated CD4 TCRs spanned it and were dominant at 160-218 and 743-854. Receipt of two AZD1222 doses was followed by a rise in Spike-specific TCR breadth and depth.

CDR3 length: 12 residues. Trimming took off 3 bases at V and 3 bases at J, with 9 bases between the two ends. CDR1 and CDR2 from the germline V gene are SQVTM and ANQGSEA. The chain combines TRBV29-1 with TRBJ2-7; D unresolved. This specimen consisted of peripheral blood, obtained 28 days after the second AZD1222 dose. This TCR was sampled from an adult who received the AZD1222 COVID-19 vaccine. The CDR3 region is CSVDMDGYEQYF. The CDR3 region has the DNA TGCAGCGTTGACATGGACGGCTACGAGCAGTACTTC.